This T cell receptor (beta chain) was retrieved from a study of circulating and synovial CD4+ cells in juvenile arthritis. Findings of the study overall: T cell genome counts differed by at least an order of magnitude between CPL and CD4 samples. Circulating pathogenic-like and bulk T cells looked alike by Vbeta family usage. These repertoires were less diverse than bulk blood CD4 repertoires.

Details on this clone: Its antigen is as yet unknown.

Here immunoSEQ multiplex PCR was the method, and the copy in TCRdb shows in-frame clones only, minus some. The sample lists over 30,000 clones; 90% to 95% were seen once. The TCR sequence derives from a human donor with juvenile idiopathic arthritis. Sequencing used CD4+ T cells from blood.

CDR3 amino acids: CASSFETSYTGELFF. In DNA, the CDR3 is TGTGCCAGCAGCTTCGAGACATCCTACACCGGGGAGCTGTTTTTT. The chain has TRBV5-8 and TRBJ2-2; D is unresolved. The CDR3 runs to 15 residues. V was shortened by 2 bases and J by 3 bases, with 11 bases between the two germline ends. Germline CDR1 and CDR2: SGHTS and YDEGEE.